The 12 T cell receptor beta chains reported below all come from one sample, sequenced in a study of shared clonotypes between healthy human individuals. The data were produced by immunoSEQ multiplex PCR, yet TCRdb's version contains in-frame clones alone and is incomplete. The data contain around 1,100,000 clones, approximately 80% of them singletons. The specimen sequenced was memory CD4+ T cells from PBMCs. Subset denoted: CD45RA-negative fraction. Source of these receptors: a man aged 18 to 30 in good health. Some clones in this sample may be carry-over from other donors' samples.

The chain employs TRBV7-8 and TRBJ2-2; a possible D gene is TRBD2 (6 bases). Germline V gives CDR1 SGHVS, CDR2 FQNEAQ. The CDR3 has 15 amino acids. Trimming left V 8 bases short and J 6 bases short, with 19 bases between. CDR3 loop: CASGRSRDFAGELFF. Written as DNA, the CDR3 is TGTGCCAGCGGTAGGAGCAGGGACTTCGCCGGGGAGCTGTTTTTT.

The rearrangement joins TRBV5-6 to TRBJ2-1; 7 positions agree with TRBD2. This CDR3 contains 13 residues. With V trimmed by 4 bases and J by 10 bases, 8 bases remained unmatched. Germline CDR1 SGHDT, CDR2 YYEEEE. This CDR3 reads CASSPSPGLEQFF. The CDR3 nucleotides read TGTGCCAGCAGCCCTTCCCCGGGACTAGAGCAGTTCTTC. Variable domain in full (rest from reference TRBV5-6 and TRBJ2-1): DAGVTQSPTHLIKTRGQQVTLRCSPKSGHDTVSWYQQALGQGPQFIFQYYEEEERQRGNFPDRFSGHQFPNYSSELNVNALLLGDSALYLCASSPSPGLEQFFGPGTRLTVL.

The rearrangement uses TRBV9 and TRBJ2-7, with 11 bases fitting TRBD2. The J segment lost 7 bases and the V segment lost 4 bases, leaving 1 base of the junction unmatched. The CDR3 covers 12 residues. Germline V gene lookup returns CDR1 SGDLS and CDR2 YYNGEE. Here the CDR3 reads CASSRLAGEQYF. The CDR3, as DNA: TGTGCCAGCAGCCGACTAGCGGGGGAGCAGTACTTC.

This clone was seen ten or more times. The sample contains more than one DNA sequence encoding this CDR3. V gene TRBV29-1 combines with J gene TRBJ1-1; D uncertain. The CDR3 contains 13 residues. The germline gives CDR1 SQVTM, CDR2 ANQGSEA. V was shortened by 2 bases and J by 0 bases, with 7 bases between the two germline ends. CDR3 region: CSVEIGMNTEAFF. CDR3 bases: TGCAGCGTTGAAATCGGGATGAACACTGAAGCTTTCTTT.

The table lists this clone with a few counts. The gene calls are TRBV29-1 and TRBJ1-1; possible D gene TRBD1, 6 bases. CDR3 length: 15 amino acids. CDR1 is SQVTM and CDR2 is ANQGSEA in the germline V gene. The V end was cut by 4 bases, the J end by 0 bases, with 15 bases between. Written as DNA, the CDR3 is TGCAGCGTTGCAGTCAAGGGGGGCATGAACACTGAAGCTTTCTTT. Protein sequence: CSVAVKGGMNTEAFF.

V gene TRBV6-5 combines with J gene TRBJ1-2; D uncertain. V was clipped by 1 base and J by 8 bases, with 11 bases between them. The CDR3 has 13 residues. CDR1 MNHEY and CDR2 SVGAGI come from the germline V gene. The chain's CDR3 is CASSYLEGGGYTF. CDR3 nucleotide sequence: TGTGCCAGCAGTTACTTAGAAGGTGGCGGCTACACCTTC.

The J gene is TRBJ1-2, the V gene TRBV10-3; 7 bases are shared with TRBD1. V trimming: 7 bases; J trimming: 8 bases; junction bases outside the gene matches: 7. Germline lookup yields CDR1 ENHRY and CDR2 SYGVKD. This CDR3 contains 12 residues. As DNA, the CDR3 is TGTGCCATCAACCCGACAGGGCCCGGCTACACCTTC. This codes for CAINPTGPGYTF.

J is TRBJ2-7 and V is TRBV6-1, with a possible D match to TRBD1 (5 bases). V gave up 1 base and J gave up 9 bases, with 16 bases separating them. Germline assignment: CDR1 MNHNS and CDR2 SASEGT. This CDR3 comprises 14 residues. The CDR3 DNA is TGTGCCAGCAGTGAAGTGGCCTACAGGCAACGGCAGTACTTC. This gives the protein CASSEVAYRQRQYF.

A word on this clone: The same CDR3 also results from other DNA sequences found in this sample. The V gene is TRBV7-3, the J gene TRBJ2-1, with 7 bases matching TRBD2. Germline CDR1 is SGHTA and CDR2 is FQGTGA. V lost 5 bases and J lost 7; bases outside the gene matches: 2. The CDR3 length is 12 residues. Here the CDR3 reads CASSPGGNEQFF. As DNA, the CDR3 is TGTGCCAGCAGCCCCGGGGGGAATGAGCAGTTCTTC.

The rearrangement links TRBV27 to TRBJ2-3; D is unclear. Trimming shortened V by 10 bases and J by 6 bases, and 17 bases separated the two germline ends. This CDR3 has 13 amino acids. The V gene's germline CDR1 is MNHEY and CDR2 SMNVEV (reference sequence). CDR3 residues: CATSSGLGDTQYF. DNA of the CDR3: TGTGCCACCTCGTCCGGGTTGGGGGATACGCAGTATTTT.

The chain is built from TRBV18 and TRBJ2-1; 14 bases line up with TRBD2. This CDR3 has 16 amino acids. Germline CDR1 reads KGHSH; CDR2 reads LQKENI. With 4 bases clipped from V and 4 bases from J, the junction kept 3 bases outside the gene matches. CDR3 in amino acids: CASSRGLAGGYNEQFF. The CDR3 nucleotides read TGTGCCAGCTCACGCGGACTAGCGGGGGGTTACAATGAGCAGTTCTTC. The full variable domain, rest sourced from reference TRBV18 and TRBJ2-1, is NAGVMQNPRHLVRRRGQEARLRCSPMKGHSHVYWYRQLPEEGLKFMVYLQKENIIDESGMPKERFSAEFPKEGPSILRIQQVVRGDSAAYFCASSRGLAGGYNEQFFGPGTRLTVL.

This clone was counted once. In nucleotides, the CDR3 is TGCGCCAGCAGCCAAGTTCACCTAGTATCAGCCCAAGAGACCCAGTACTTC. Translating gives CASSQVHLVSAQETQYF. The V and J genes are TRBV4-1 and TRBJ2-5; D gene unclear. V lost 1 base, J lost 1 base, and 16 bases lay in between. CDR3 length: 17 amino acids. Germline V gene sequence: CDR1 MGHRA, CDR2 YSYEKL.